This T cell receptor beta chain was obtained from a study of read filtering for tumor transcriptome and immune sequencing. Overall study: The cohort had 17 to 20 men and 14 women aged roughly 47 to 85, mean about 70 years.

Molecular barcoded adaptors covering alpha/delta and beta/gamma chains were used on 400 to 450 ng RNA. From the reads, TCRdb called clonotypes with MiXCR, one entry per CDR3 protein. The sample yields around 23,000 distinct CDR3 sequences, roughly 22% seen once. The CDR3 spans 14 residues. The ends lost 4 bases at V and 6 bases at J; junction bases unmatched: 5. The V gene's germline CDR1 is SGHAT and CDR2 FQNNGV. This clonotype showed up many times. The J gene is TRBJ2-2, the V gene TRBV11-2; 7 bases align to TRBD1. This TCR came from a donor at least 40 years old with multiple myeloma. The sequenced sample was a population of CD138-negative cells sorted from bone marrow. CDR3 residues: CASSSTGESGELFF. The CDR3 region has the DNA TGTGCCAGCAGCTCTACAGGGGAATCCGGGGAGCTGTTTTTT. The full variable domain, with the rest looked up from reference TRBV11-2 and TRBJ2-2, is EAGVAQSPRYKIIEKRQSVAFWCNPISGHATLYWYQQILGQGPKLLIQFQNNGVVDDSQLPKDRFSAERLKGVDSTLKIQPAKLEDSAVYLCASSSTGESGELFFGEGSRLTVL.